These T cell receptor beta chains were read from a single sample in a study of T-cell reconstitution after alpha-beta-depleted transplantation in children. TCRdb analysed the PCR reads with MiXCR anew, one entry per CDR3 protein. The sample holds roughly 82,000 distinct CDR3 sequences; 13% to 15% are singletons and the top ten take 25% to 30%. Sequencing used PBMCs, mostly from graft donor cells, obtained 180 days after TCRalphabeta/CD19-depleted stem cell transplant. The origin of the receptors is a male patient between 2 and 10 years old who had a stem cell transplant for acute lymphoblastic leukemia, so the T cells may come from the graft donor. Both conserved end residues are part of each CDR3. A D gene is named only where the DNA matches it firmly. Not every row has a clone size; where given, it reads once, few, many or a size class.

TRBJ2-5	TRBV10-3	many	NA	CAINRGGAETQYF	TGTGCCATCAACAGAGGGGGGGCAGAGACCCAGTACTTC
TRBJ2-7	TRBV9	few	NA	CASSGSYEQYF	TGTGCCAGCAGCGGGTCCTACGAGCAGTACTTC
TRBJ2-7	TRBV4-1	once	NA	CASSQEVQSYEQYF	TGCGCCAGCAGCCAAGAAGTCCAGAGCTACGAGCAGTACTTC
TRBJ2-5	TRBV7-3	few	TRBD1	CASSANRGQETQYF	TGTGCCAGCAGCGCTAACAGGGGGCAAGAGACCCAGTACTTC
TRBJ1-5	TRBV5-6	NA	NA	CASSLRLTQPQHF	TGTGCCAGCAGCTTGAGGCTTACTCAGCCCCAGCATTTT
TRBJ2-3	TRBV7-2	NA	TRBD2	CASSPRGSGDTDTQYF	TGTGCCAGCAGCCCTAGGGGTAGCGGGGACACAGATACGCAGTATTTT
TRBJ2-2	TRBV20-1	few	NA	CSASPRPNTGELFF	TGCAGTGCTAGCCCGCGGCCGAACACCGGGGAGCTGTTTTTT
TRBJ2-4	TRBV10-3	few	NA	CAISQSLRNAKNIQYF	TGTGCCATCAGTCAATCGCTGAGGAATGCCAAAAACATTCAGTACTTC
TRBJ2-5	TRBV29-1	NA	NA	CSVRWLGETQYF	TGCAGCGTCCGGTGGTTGGGAGAGACCCAGTACTTC
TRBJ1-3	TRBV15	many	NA	CATRPPGGGNTIYF	TGTGCCACCAGACCCCCGGGGGGAGGAAACACCATATATTTT
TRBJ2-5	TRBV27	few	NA	CASRGLGETQYF	TGTGCCAGCAGGGGCCTCGGGGAGACCCAGTACTTC
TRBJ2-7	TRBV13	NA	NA	CAMGPGSHEQYF	TGTGCCATGGGCCCCGGTAGCCACGAGCAGTACTTC
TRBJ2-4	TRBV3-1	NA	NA	CASTPGEYQDNIQYF	TGTGCCAGCACACCCGGGGAATACCAGGACAACATTCAGTACTTC
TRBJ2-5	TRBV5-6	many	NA	CASSLPRGLQETQYF	TGTGCCAGCAGCTTGCCGCGGGGTCTCCAAGAGACCCAGTACTTC
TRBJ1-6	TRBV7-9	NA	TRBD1	CASSWGGQGDSPLHF	TGTGCCAGCAGCTGGGGGGGACAGGGAGATTCACCCCTCCACTTT
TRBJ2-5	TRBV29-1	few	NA	CSYGAGAKETQYF	TGCAGTTATGGGGCGGGGGCGAAAGAGACCCAGTACTTC
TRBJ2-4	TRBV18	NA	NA	CASSRPEGTAIQYF	TGTGCCAGCTCACGCCCCGAGGGCACCGCCATTCAGTACTTC
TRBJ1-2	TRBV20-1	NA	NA	CSARPPDVYYGYPF	TGCAGTGCTAGGCCCCCTGATGTTTACTATGGCTACCCCTTC
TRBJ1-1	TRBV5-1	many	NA	CASSLEGLGTEAFF	TGCGCCAGCAGCTTGGAGGGGCTGGGTACTGAAGCTTTCTTT
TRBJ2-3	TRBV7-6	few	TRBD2	CASSPRTSGRGTDTQYF	TGTGCCAGCAGCCCCCGGACTAGCGGGAGAGGGACAGATACGCAGTATTTT
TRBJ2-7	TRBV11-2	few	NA	CASSPSDEQYF	TGTGCCAGCAGCCCCTCGGACGAGCAGTACTTC
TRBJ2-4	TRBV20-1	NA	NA	CSVRANIQYF	TGCAGTGTCAGGGCAAACATTCAGTACTTC